What follows are 3 T cell receptor beta chains derived from one specimen sequenced in a study of T cells in Graves' hyperthyroidism and ophthalmopathy (dated by TCRdb to about 2019). Receptors were amplified or captured by multiplex PCR. TCRdb records Illumina HiSeq 2000 as the sequencer. The TCR beta CDR3 regions were amplified from the RNA transcripts. The first round of RT-PCR for the TCR CDR3 was performed with the HTBI primer set and the Qiagen OneStep RT-PCR kit. TCRdb reanalyzed the raw reads on its own, using fastp at Q25 for trimming and MiXCR for clone calling, and kept in-frame beta chains. Rows with a matching CDR3 protein are joined into one entry that keeps the most common DNA and genes. This sample gives around 300,000 distinct CDR3 sequences in total; roughly 13% of them show up just once. The biggest ten clones account for under 8% of the sample. The sample comprised blood. The source is a woman between 40 and 50 years old with Graves' hyperthyroidism.

This clonotype was seen more than once but under ten times. The gene calls are TRBV20-1 and TRBJ2-2; 10 nucleotides match TRBD2. Unmatched junction bases numbered 10, after V lost 6 bases and J lost 6 bases. Germline CDR1 and CDR2: DFQATT and SNEGSKA (reference sequence). The CDR3 extends over 15 amino acids. The DNA for the CDR3 is TGCAGTGCCACTCCACTAGCGGGAAATCCCGGGGAGCTGTTTTTT. Amino acids: CSATPLAGNPGELFF.

This clonotype was detected ten times or more. V is TRBV19 and J is TRBJ2-7; unclear D gene. V was shortened by 7 bases and J by 0 bases, with 19 bases between the two germline ends. The CDR3 has 16 amino acids. The germline gives CDR1 LNHDA, CDR2 SQIVND (reference sequence). This chain's CDR3 is CASTPSGRTHSYEQYF. CDR3 DNA: TGTGCCAGTACCCCATCCGGACGGACCCACTCCTACGAGCAGTACTTC.

At least ten counts were recorded for this clonotype. The genes are TRBV19 and TRBJ1-1; D perhaps matches TRBD1 (5 bases). The CDR3 is made up of 14 amino acids. CDR1 and CDR2 (germline): LNHDA, SQIVND (reference sequence). The germline V and J ends were trimmed by 5 bases and 1 base, with 11 bases remaining between them. The CDR3 here is CASSVGRSNTEAFF. For the CDR3, the DNA is TGTGCCAGTAGTGTGGGGCGGTCGAACACTGAAGCTTTCTTT.